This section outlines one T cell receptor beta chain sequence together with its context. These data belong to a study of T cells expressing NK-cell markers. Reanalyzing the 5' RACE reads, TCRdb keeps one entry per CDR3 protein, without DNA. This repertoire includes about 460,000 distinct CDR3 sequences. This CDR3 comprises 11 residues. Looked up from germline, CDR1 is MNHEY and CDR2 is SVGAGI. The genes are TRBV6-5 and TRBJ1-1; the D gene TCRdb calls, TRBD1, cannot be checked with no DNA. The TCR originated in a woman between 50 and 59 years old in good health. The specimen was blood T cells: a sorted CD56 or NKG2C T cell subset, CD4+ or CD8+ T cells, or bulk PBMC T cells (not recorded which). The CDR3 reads CATLGNTEAFF.